The T cell receptor beta chain described here comes from a study of blood T cell repertoires in COVID-19. Losses at the gene ends were 5 bases for V and 4 bases for J; bases not matched to a gene: 5. CDR1 is MNHEY and CDR2 is SVGAGI in the germline V gene. The CDR3 consists of 15 residues. In the authors' methods: Reference gene primer amplification yielded estimated nucleated cell counts. Sequencing was performed with immunoSEQ multiplex PCR; in TCRdb, only in-frame clones are kept and a portion is missing. V, J and clone size were drawn from that table, and D and trimming were deduced from the DNA. The sample includes about 140,000 clones, roughly 79% of them seen just once.

The V and J genes are TRBV6-5 and TRBJ1-3; 10 positions agree with TRBD1. Sequencing used peripheral blood. This receptor was taken from a human donor in a cohort sampled during active COVID-19. CDR3 sequence: CASSRDRGSGNTIYF. Here the CDR3 DNA reads TGTGCCAGCAGTCGGGACAGGGGATCAGGAAACACCATATATTTT.